A selection of T cell receptor beta chains follows, all from one sample in a study of cytomegalovirus exposure and HLA in healthy donors. Sequenced by immunoSEQ multiplex PCR; TCRdb stores in-frame clones only, minus some. This table holds roughly 100,000 clones, around three quarters found once. The sample consisted of PBMCs. Source of these receptors: a male donor in good health and CMV-seropositive. CDR3s include the opening cysteine and the closing phenylalanine or tryptophan. A D gene is named only where the DNA matches it firmly. Clone size is stated in some rows and not others, as once, few, many or a class when expanded.

V	J	D	size	DNA	CDR3
TRBV7-6	TRBJ2-5	TRBD2	NA	TGTGCCAGCAGCCGTGGGACTAGCGGTGAAGAGACCCAGTACTTC	CASSRGTSGEETQYF
TRBV27	TRBJ1-1	TRBD1	NA	TGTGCCAGCAGTTTGGGGCCAGGGGGCACTGAAGCTTTCTTT	CASSLGPGGTEAFF
TRBV6-5	TRBJ1-4	TRBD1	NA	TGTGCCAGCAGTTTGGACAGGATGGGATATGAAAAACTGTTTTTT	CASSLDRMGYEKLFF
TRBV4-3	TRBJ1-5	TRBD1	NA	TGCGCCAGCAGCCCGGACAGGAGGGAGGTAAGTGAGCAGCCCCAGCATTTT	CASSPDRREVSEQPQHF
TRBV30	TRBJ1-5	NA	NA	TGTGCCTGGAGCGAGAGCCATGAGCTGCCCCAGCATTTT	CAWSESHELPQHF
TRBV6-1	TRBJ1-1	NA	NA	TGTGCCAGCAGCGGGGTAGGGGAAGCTTTCTTT	CASSGVGEAFF
TRBV5-6	TRBJ1-5	NA	NA	TGTGCCAGCAGCTTGTCGGGAGTTGGTGTGGGCAATCAGCCCCAGCATTTT	CASSLSGVGVGNQPQHF
TRBV6-5	TRBJ2-5	NA	once	TGTGCCAGCAGCCGGACAGGGAGGGAGGGAGAGACCCAGTACTTC	CASSRTGREGETQYF
TRBV7-2	TRBJ2-3	NA	NA	TGTGCCAGCAGCTTACTGGCTTACACAGATACGCAGTATTTT	CASSLLAYTDTQYF
TRBV6-1	TRBJ1-5	TRBD1	NA	TGTGCCAGCAGTGGGGGACAGGCTCACAATCAGCCCCAGCATTTT	CASSGGQAHNQPQHF
TRBV11-2	TRBJ1-6	NA	NA	TGTGCCAGCAGCTTTCGACATTCCAATTCACCCCTCCACTTT	CASSFRHSNSPLHF
TRBV5-1	TRBJ1-1	NA	NA	TGCGCCAGCAGTCCCGGGTACACTGAAGCTTTCTTT	CASSPGYTEAFF
TRBV6-1	TRBJ1-1	TRBD1	NA	TGTGCCAGCAGTTTCGACAGGGTAAAGACTGAAGCTTTCTTT	CASSFDRVKTEAFF
TRBV4-3	TRBJ2-7	NA	few	TGCGCCAGCAGCCAAGGATTCGGGATCTCCCTCTACGAGCAGTACTTC	CASSQGFGISLYEQYF
TRBV2	TRBJ1-4	TRBD1	NA	TGTGCCAGCCGCGGGCAGGGGGCCCCTAATGAAAAACTGTTTTTT	CASRGQGAPNEKLFF
TRBV19	TRBJ2-5	TRBD2	once	TGTGCCAGTAGTATCCCCGGGGGGGAGACCCAGTACTTC	CASSIPGGETQYF
TRBV15	TRBJ1-1	NA	NA	TGTGCCACCAGCTCGGGGGAGAACACTGAAGCTTTCTTT	CATSSGENTEAFF
TRBV10-1	TRBJ2-7	TRBD1	few	TGCGCCAGCAGTGATTCACAGGGGCACGAGCAGTACTTC	CASSDSQGHEQYF
TRBV4-1	TRBJ2-7	NA	NA	TGCGCCAGCAGCCAAGATCTTCCCCCGACACAACCCTACGAGCAGTACTTC	CASSQDLPPTQPYEQYF
TRBV18	TRBJ2-2	TRBD1	few	TGTGCCAGCTCACTCGGACAGGAGACCGGGGAGCTGTTTTTT	CASSLGQETGELFF
TRBV5-6	TRBJ1-3	NA	NA	TGTGCCAGCAGCAACCGCGGACACGGTGGAAACACCATATATTTT	CASSNRGHGGNTIYF
TRBV6-5	TRBJ1-1	NA	NA	TGTGCCAGCAGTTACGGGAGATTGAACACTGAAGCTTTCTTT	CASSYGRLNTEAFF
TRBV6-5	TRBJ2-5	TRBD1	NA	TGTGCCAGCAGTTTGGGGACAGGAGCACTCCAAGAGACCCAGTACTTC	CASSLGTGALQETQYF
TRBV4-1	TRBJ1-2	TRBD1	NA	TGCGCCAGCAGCCAGGGGTCAGGGGGGAACTATGGCTACACCTTC	CASSQGSGGNYGYTF
TRBV11-3	TRBJ1-2	TRBD1	NA	TGTGCCAGCAGCTTCGCGACAGGGTGGAACTATGGCTACACCTTC	CASSFATGWNYGYTF
TRBV25-1	TRBJ1-6	NA	NA	TGTGCCAGCAGTTCCGTTGGCTCACCCCTCCACTTT	CASSSVGSPLHF
TRBV27	TRBJ1-1	NA	NA	TGTGCCAGCAGTCCTTTCTCAGGGGATGATGAAGCTTTCTTT	CASSPFSGDDEAFF
TRBV6-1	TRBJ1-5	TRBD1	NA	TGTGCCAGCAGGGAGGGACAGATCAATCAGCCCCAGCATTTT	CASREGQINQPQHF
TRBV18	TRBJ1-3	NA	NA	TGTGCCAGCTCAGAGGGGGTCTCTGGAAACACCATATATTTT	CASSEGVSGNTIYF
TRBV7-2	TRBJ1-1	NA	few	TGTGCCAGCACCGGGTCCATGAACACTGAAGCTTTCTTT	CASTGSMNTEAFF
TRBV7-2	TRBJ1-5	TRBD1	NA	TGTGCCAGCAGCCCTGGGACAGGGCTTAGCAATCAGCCCCAGCATTTT	CASSPGTGLSNQPQHF
TRBV5-1	TRBJ1-2	TRBD1	NA	TGCGCCAGCAGCTTGGGAGGGACAGGGCTCGCTAACTATGGCTACACCTTC	CASSLGGTGLANYGYTF
TRBV6-1	TRBJ1-5	TRBD1	NA	TGTGCCAGCAGTGCCCGGGGACAGGAGGTGAGTCAGCCCCAGCATTTT	CASSARGQEVSQPQHF
TRBV6-1	TRBJ1-1	NA	once	TGTGCCAGCAGTCCGGCGGGCGGAGTGAACACTGAAGCTTTCTTT	CASSPAGGVNTEAFF
TRBV2	TRBJ1-1	NA	NA	TGTGCCAGCAGTGGAGGACACCACATGAACACTGAAGCTTTCTTT	CASSGGHHMNTEAFF
TRBV7-2	TRBJ1-6	TRBD1	once	TGTGCCAGCAGTTCGGACAGGGCCAGCTCCTATAATTCACCCCTCCACTTT	CASSSDRASSYNSPLHF
TRBV7-3	TRBJ2-1	NA	NA	TGTGCCAGCAGCCTCCAGGGAGGTGATGAGCAGTTCTTC	CASSLQGGDEQFF
TRBV30	TRBJ2-3	NA	NA	TGTGCCTGGAGTGTAGGGGGGGAAACAGATACGCAGTATTTT	CAWSVGGETDTQYF